The entry that follows covers one T cell receptor beta chain sequence. It lacks a known antigen. Base quality data are lacking; no much larger clone is found one base away. The trial excluded patients who had a history of autoimmune disease or who were on systemic immunosuppression. In every dose cohort, peripheral blood was drawn for TCR sequencing at baseline, cycle 4 day 1, and cycle 7 day 1. Samples were obtained from an open-label, multicenter, first-in-human phase I dose-escalation trial of ivuxolimab. Adults with locally advanced or metastatic melanoma, renal cell carcinoma, hepatocellular carcinoma or head and neck squamous cell carcinoma were enrolled in the trial. Before TCR sequencing, CD4+ T cells and CD8+ T cells were sorted from peripheral blood as separate populations. These data are taken from a study of OX40 agonist ivuxolimab in advanced cancers. The study in broad terms: Ivuxolimab was a fully human IgG2 agonistic monoclonal antibody targeting the costimulatory receptor OX40 (CD134). In the dose-escalation cohort, about four fifths of patients were male, and the mean age was around 65 years with a range of roughly 20 to 79. The monotherapy dose-escalation portion (N ≈ 52 patients) of the phase I ivuxolimab trial is reported in the paper. Peripheral TCRbeta sequencing was intended to test whether TCR sequence diversity was altered and clonal T-cell expansion was caused by ivuxolimab. Partial responses occurred in three dose-escalation patients: two with cutaneous melanoma and one with hepatocellular carcinoma. Intravenous ivuxolimab was administered to patients every 2 weeks at six dose levels: 0.01, 0.1, 0.3, 1.5, 3 and 10 mg/kg. Of the approximately 54 dose-escalation patients, hepatocellular carcinoma was present in approximately 20, melanoma in around 15, renal cell carcinoma in 9 and head and neck cancer in 9. Patients were allowed to have had prior anti-PD-1, anti-PD-L1 or anti-CTLA-4 therapy, and approximately 40% of the dose-escalation patients had been treated with checkpoint inhibitors.

Study-wide conclusions, independent of this receptor: At doses of 0.1 to 3.0 mg/kg, clonal expansion of both CD4+ and CD8+ blood T cells was observed from baseline to week 6. After ivuxolimab, more expanded clones were found on average in CD8+ T cells than in CD4+ T cells. In the 0.1-3.0 mg/kg groups, partial responders were among the patients with the lowest normalized peripheral clonal expansion, particularly in CD8+ T cells. Low levels of normalized T-cell clonal expansion were also seen in some patients who did not respond. Antigen specificity was not determined for the clonally expanded peripheral T cells.

Genomic DNA was extracted from sorted cells for sequencing of the TCRbeta CDR3 region. The immunoSEQ Assay was used to sequence the TCRbeta CDR3 regions. TCRdb obtained this table from immuneACCESS and retained in-frame rearrangements with V and J assigned. These tables miss some clones; where compared with another copy, unresolved V genes account for less than half of the shortfall, and the remainder is unexplained. Across this sample there are about 35,000 clones, with around four fifths seen only once. Clones ranked in the top ten supply around 10% of the sample. CDR1 and CDR2 are read off the germline V gene (reference sequence) as SEHNR and FQNEAQ. The trim is 5 bases for V and 0 bases for J, with a gap of 11 bases between the germline ends. The CDR3 contains 14 residues, cysteine and phenylalanine counted. Only the CDR3 DNA is retained, 42 bases long and in frame from the first base.

The chain was built from TRBV7-9 and TRBJ2-7; too little of a D gene remains to name it. The TCR was taken from an adult with an advanced solid tumor such as melanoma, head and neck, liver or kidney cancer. Material: CD4+ or CD8+ T cells sorted from blood, obtained in a trial of the OX40 agonist ivuxolimab. The DNA sequence reads TGTGCCAGCAGCCCCCAACCGAGCTCCTACGAGCAGTACTTC. The encoded protein is CASSPQPSSYEQYF.